A single sample gave rise to the 30 T cell receptor beta chains below, sequenced in a study of T cell repertoires in cytomegalovirus infection (dated by TCRdb to between 2018 and 2021). No antigen is known for these receptors. Reads for this sample came from an Illumina HiSeq 1500. TCRdb itself trimmed the public reads at Q25 with fastp, ran MiXCR and retained productive beta chains. Rows are combined by CDR3 protein, so each entry shows the most common genes and DNA. Here the sample has 650,000 to 900,000 distinct CDR3 sequences; 32% occur a single time. The ten largest clones capture around 12% of the sample. The treatment or condition label of this sample denotes: in vitro stimulation with specific CMV peptide epitopes to enrich CMV-specific T cells. The starting material was cultured CD8+ T cells from PBMCs, obtained from culture after CMV antigen stimulation. These receptors were obtained from a human donor in good health (CMV status not recorded). Some clones in this sample may be carry-over from other donors' samples.

This clonotype was detected a few times. The genes are TRBV7-9 and TRBJ2-7; D gene unclear. Germline CDR1 reads SEHNR; CDR2 reads FQNEAQ (reference sequence). Trimming shortened V by 0 bases and J by 2 bases, and 8 bases separated the two germline ends. The CDR3 covers 14 residues. CDR3 bases: TGTGCCAGCAGCTTAGCTGCTTCGACCTACGAGCAGTACTTC. It codes for CASSLAASTYEQYF.

The genes are TRBV13 and TRBJ2-3, with D unresolved. The CDR3 extends over 15 amino acids. The V gene lost 5 bases and the J gene lost 0 bases, with 12 bases spanning the gap. Germline CDR1 reads PRHDT; CDR2 reads FYEKMQ (reference sequence). In nucleotides, the CDR3 is TGTGCCAGCAGCAACGGACGCTCTAGCACAGATACGCAGTATTTT. The encoded protein is CASSNGRSSTDTQYF.

This clonotype was detected only a few times. The rearrangement links TRBV12-3 or TRBV12-4 to TRBJ1-1; no firm D call. V lost 9 bases to trimming and J lost 5 bases, with 13 bases between them. This CDR3 spans 12 amino acids. DNA of the CDR3: TGTGCCAGTGAGCCGTTTAGGACTGAAGCTTTCTTT. It is translated as CASEPFRTEAFF.

J is TRBJ2-7 and V is TRBV24-1; TRBD1 is a possible D gene (6 bases). V lost 3 bases to trimming and J lost 5 bases, with 7 bases between them. The CDR3 is 12 residues long. Germline CDR1 KGHDR, CDR2 SFDVKD. The CDR3 here is CATSDTGNEQYF. CDR3 DNA sequence: TGTGCCACCAGTGATACAGGGAACGAGCAGTACTTC.

V usage is TRBV7-8 and J usage is TRBJ2-1; 10 nucleotides agree with TRBD1. V dropped 5 bases and J dropped 4; count of bases not matched to a gene: 11. The CDR3 covers 17 residues. The germline CDR1 and CDR2 sequences are SGHVS and FQNEAQ. The CDR3 loop reads CASSHSPGQGLYNEQFF. CDR3 DNA sequence: TGTGCCAGCAGCCATAGCCCGGGACAGGGGCTTTACAATGAGCAGTTCTTC.

The table lists this clonotype with a few counts. The chain is built from TRBV6-1 and TRBJ1-1; 9 bases map to TRBD1. The junction had 20 bases not matched to a gene; V was cut back by 6 bases and J by 0 bases. Looked up from germline, CDR1 is MNHNS and CDR2 is SASEGT. CDR3 length: 20 amino acids. The CDR3 sequence is CASSLRSWVGGTGLNTEAFF. The CDR3 nucleotides are TGTGCCAGCAGCCTAAGAAGTTGGGTAGGCGGGACAGGGCTGAACACTGAAGCTTTCTTT.

In this sample, this clonotype turned up a few times. The J gene is TRBJ2-7, the V gene TRBV5-1; 9 bases match TRBD1. Germline CDR1 and CDR2: SGHRS and YFSETQ. After removal of 4 bases from V and 4 bases from J, the junction contained 15 bases not matched to a gene. The CDR3 has 17 amino acids. The CDR3 DNA is TGCGCCAGCAGCCCCCTCCTCGGACAGGGGAGAACTTACGAGCAGTACTTC. Translating gives CASSPLLGQGRTYEQYF. The entire variable domain, with the rest obtained from reference TRBV5-1 and TRBJ2-7, is as follows: KAGVTQTPRYLIKTRGQQVTLSCSPISGHRSVSWYQQTPGQGLQFLFEYFSETQRNKGNFPGRFSGRQFSNSRSEMNVSTLELGDSALYLCASSPLLGQGRTYEQYFGPGTRLTVT.

The chain has TRBV7-9 and TRBJ1-1, with 8 nucleotides matching TRBD1. The J segment lost 5 bases and the V segment lost 3 bases, leaving 8 bases of the junction unmatched. The CDR3 extends over 15 amino acids. In germline, CDR1 is SEHNR, CDR2 FQNEAQ (reference sequence). The CDR3 DNA sequence: TGTGCCAGCAGCTTGGACAGGGCAGATAGTACTGAAGCTTTCTTT. Amino acids: CASSLDRADSTEAFF.

The chain links TRBV24-1 to TRBJ2-1, with 7 bases lining up with TRBD1. V trimming: 7 bases; J trimming: 6 bases; junction bases outside the gene matches: 5. The germline V gene encodes CDR1 KGHDR and CDR2 SFDVKD. The CDR3 runs 13 residues. The CDR3 DNA follows: TGTGCCACCAGACAGGGGAGTGTCAATGAGCAGTTCTTC. It yields the protein CATRQGSVNEQFF.

This clonotype came up a few times. The chain employs TRBV27 and TRBJ1-4; D is perhaps TRBD1 (5 bases). Germline CDR1 and CDR2: MNHEY and SMNVEV (reference sequence). V was clipped by 4 bases and J by 8 bases, with 17 bases between them. There are 15 residues in the CDR3. In DNA form, the CDR3 reads TGTGCCAGCAGTTCCATCCCCGGGGGACGAGAAAAACTGTTTTTT. Its protein is CASSSIPGGREKLFF.

This clonotype was seen more than once but under ten times. The chain employs TRBV27 and TRBJ1-5; unclear D gene. The CDR3 consists of 14 residues. Trimming took off 4 bases at V and 5 bases at J, with 12 bases between the two ends. CDR1 and CDR2 (germline): MNHEY, SMNVEV (reference sequence). CDR3 sequence: CASSSMGGDQPQHF. In DNA form, the CDR3 reads TGTGCCAGCAGTTCGATGGGAGGAGATCAGCCCCAGCATTTT.

Notes on this clonotype: A much larger clone lies one base from this, so it may be a read error. J is TRBJ1-6 and V is TRBV7-2; D is perhaps TRBD1 (5 bases). Germline CDR1 reads SGHTA; CDR2 reads FQGNSA. The CDR3 covers 17 residues. As DNA, the CDR3 is TGTGCCAGCAGCTTAGGGGGGATGGTCTCCTATAATTCACCCCTCAACTTT. Translation: CASSLGGMVSYNSPLNF.

The chain uses TRBV7-4 and TRBJ1-2; 8 bases fit TRBD1. V trimming: 3 bases; J trimming: 4 bases; junction bases outside the gene matches: 7. The CDR3 has 15 residues. Looked up from germline, CDR1 is SGHVT and CDR2 is SQSDAQ. In nucleotides, the CDR3 is TGTGCCAGCAGCTTCCCGGGACAGGAGGCCTATGGCTACACCTTC. Translation gives CASSFPGQEAYGYTF.

The sample holds a few counts of this clonotype. The chain couples TRBV7-9 to TRBJ2-7; D gene unclear. Germline V gene data show CDR1 as SEHNR and CDR2 as FQNEAQ (reference sequence). The CDR3 sequence is 14 residues long. The V end lost 4 bases, the J end lost 5 bases, and 15 bases lay between the germline ends. CDR3 in amino acids: CASSSPGVRHEQYF. As DNA, the CDR3 is TGTGCCAGCAGCTCGCCCGGCGTTCGGCACGAGCAGTACTTC.

This clonotype has just a few counts. The chain links TRBV10-3 to TRBJ1-3; 10 bases line up with TRBD1. CDR1 is ENHRY and CDR2 is SYGVKD in the germline V gene. V shed 10 bases, J shed 0 bases, and the junction held 9 bases outside the gene matches. CDR3 length equals 16 residues. The CDR3 spells CATLWTGGLSGNTIYF. In DNA, the CDR3 is TGTGCCACGCTATGGACAGGGGGGCTCTCTGGAAACACCATATATTTT.

This chain joins TRBV7-6 and TRBJ2-1; D is possibly TRBD1 or TRBD2 (6 bases each). The V gene lost 4 bases and the J gene lost 5 bases, with 15 bases spanning the gap. CDR1 and CDR2 from the germline V gene are SGHVS and FNYEAQ. The CDR3 spans 15 residues. The CDR3 DNA is TGTGCCAGCAGCTCCGCCGGTGGGGGGCACAATGAGCAGTTCTTC. The encoded protein is CASSSAGGGHNEQFF.

The V gene is TRBV28, the J gene TRBJ2-7, with 8 nucleotides matching TRBD2. Germline V gene sequence: CDR1 MDHEN, CDR2 SYDVKM. Trimming at V came to 6 bases and at J to 0 bases, leaving 4 bases not matched to a gene. The CDR3 is 14 residues long. The CDR3 bases are TGTGCCAGCAGCCCCCGGGAGGGCTCCTACGAGCAGTACGTC. Translated, it gives CASSPREGSYEQYV.

The chain has TRBV27 and TRBJ2-7, with D possibly TRBD2 on 6 matching bases. The CDR3 sequence is 14 residues long. V was clipped by 6 bases and J by 0 bases, with 12 bases between them. CDR1 and CDR2 from the germline V gene are MNHEY and SMNVEV (reference sequence). The CDR3 DNA reads TGTGCCAGCAGACTAGGAGGGGACTCCTACGAGCAGTACTTC. Protein product: CASRLGGDSYEQYF.

V usage is TRBV15 and J usage is TRBJ1-1; 8 bases line up with TRBD1. CDR3 length equals 14 residues. Trimming at V came to 5 bases and at J to 5 bases, leaving 7 bases not matched to a gene. Germline CDR1 is LNHNV and CDR2 is YYDKDF (reference sequence). DNA for the CDR3: TGTGCCACCAGCTACGACAGGGGAGGTACTGAAGCTTTCTTT. Encoded protein: CATSYDRGGTEAFF.

With respect to this clonotype: A read error is possible here, since a much larger clone lies one base away. The V gene is TRBV7-2, the J gene TRBJ2-1; D unresolved. This CDR3 contains 17 residues. The germline CDR1 and CDR2 sequences are SGHTA and FQGNSA. The CDR3 DNA sequence: TGTGCCAGCAGCTTAGGTGGATGGGCGTATTCCTACAATGAGCAGATCTTC. Protein sequence: CASSLGGWAYSYNEQIF.

This clonotype was picked up a small number of times. This rearrangement joins TRBV6-6 to TRBJ2-7, with TRBD1 matching 11 bases. Trimming cost V 5 bases and J 5 bases; bases outside gene matches: 5. CDR3 length equals 14 residues. Germline V gives CDR1 MNHNY, CDR2 SVGAGI (reference sequence). CDR3 amino acids: CASSPGQGAHEQYV. CDR3 nucleotides: TGTGCCAGCAGTCCAGGACAGGGGGCACACGAGCAGTACGTC.

The V gene is TRBV4-3, the J gene TRBJ2-1; D may match TRBD1 or TRBD2 (5 bases each). Germline V gives CDR1 LGHNA, CDR2 YSLEER. V was pared by 1 base and J by 3 bases, with 16 bases between. The CDR3 is 17 residues long. The CDR3 reads CASSQGPAGTYYNEQFF. The CDR3 coding sequence is TGCGCCAGCAGCCAAGGCCCTGCCGGGACCTACTACAATGAGCAGTTCTTC.

The V call is TRBV19, the J call TRBJ1-5; D remains ambiguous. Trimming left V 6 bases short and J 1 base short, with 16 bases between. Germline loops: CDR1 LNHDA, CDR2 SQIVND (reference sequence). CDR3 size: 16 residues. The CDR3 spells CASRPTGRPSNQPQHF. CDR3 bases: TGTGCCAGTAGACCCACCGGACGGCCAAGCAATCAGCCCCAGCATTTT.

The CDR3 region is CASSEDSRQPQHF. CDR3 coding DNA: TGCGCCAGCAGCGAGGACAGTCGCCAGCCCCAGCATTTT. The chain combines TRBV5-1 with TRBJ1-5, with D perhaps TRBD1 (6 bases). V lost 4 bases and J lost 7, with 12 bases in between. This CDR3 has 13 amino acids. Germline CDR1 and CDR2: SGHRS and YFSETQ.

This chain joins TRBV10-2 and TRBJ1-5; D is uncertain. Germline-derived CDR1 and CDR2 are WSHSY and SAAADI. The V end was cut by 6 bases, the J end by 8 bases, with 11 bases between. The CDR3 runs 12 residues. DNA of the CDR3: TGCGCCAGCAGAGAGGGAAGTGAGCCCCAGCATTTT. It encodes CASREGSEPQHF.

As DNA, the CDR3 is TGTGCCACCCCGGGCGTGCGCGCCGGGGAGCTGTTTTTT. It yields the protein CATPGVRAGELFF. This chain links TRBV15 with TRBJ2-2; no reliable D call. The CDR3 consists of 13 residues. Germline assignment: CDR1 LNHNV and CDR2 YYDKDF (reference sequence). The V and J ends lost 8 bases and 6 bases respectively, with 13 bases between them.

The chain uses TRBV27 and TRBJ2-2, with 13 nucleotides matching TRBD2. Germline V gene lookup returns CDR1 MNHEY and CDR2 SMNVEV (reference sequence). V lost 3 bases and J lost 0; bases outside the gene matches: 4. CDR3 length: 18 residues. The CDR3 region is CASSFGLAGVTNTGELFF. Written as DNA, the CDR3 is TGTGCCAGCAGTTTTGGACTAGCGGGGGTTACGAACACCGGGGAGCTGTTTTTT.

This clonotype was counted only a few times. The rearrangement joins TRBV19 to TRBJ1-5; tentatively, D is TRBD1 (5 bases). The CDR3 is made up of 15 amino acids. Germline V gives CDR1 LNHDA, CDR2 SQIVND (reference sequence). V lost 1 base, J lost 3 bases, and 10 bases lay in between. The DNA for the CDR3 is TGTGCCAGTAGTATAGCAGGAGGGGCCAATCAGCCCCAGCATTTT. It encodes CASSIAGGANQPQHF. Full variable domain (remainder filled in from reference TRBV19 and TRBJ1-5): DGGITQSPKYLFRKEGQNVTLSCEQNLNHDAMYWYRQDPGQGLRLIYYSQIVNDFQKGDIAEGYSVSREKKESFPLTVTSAQKNPTAFYLCASSIAGGANQPQHFGDGTRLSIL.

A few counts support this clonotype. The chain combines TRBV5-4 with TRBJ1-5, with 8 bases fitting TRBD1. Trimming took 4 bases from V and 0 from J; bases not matched to a gene: 9. This CDR3 is built from 17 residues. The germline V gene encodes CDR1 SGHNT and CDR2 YYREEE (reference sequence). The chain's CDR3 is CASSPGTGRFSNQPQHF. In DNA, the CDR3 is TGTGCCAGCAGCCCCGGGACAGGAAGGTTTAGCAATCAGCCCCAGCATTTT. Complete variable domain (other parts from reference TRBV5-4 and TRBJ1-5): ETGVTQSPTHLIKTRGQQVTLRCSSQSGHNTVSWYQQALGQGPQFIFQYYREEENGRGNFPPRFSGLQFPNYSSELNVNALELDDSALYLCASSPGTGRFSNQPQHFGDGTRLSIL.

DNA of the CDR3: TGTGCCAGCAGCAGGGGACAGGGGGCCGAAGAGACCCAGTACTTC. Translation: CASSRGQGAEETQYF. The chain joins TRBV28 to TRBJ2-5; 12 positions agree with TRBD1. The CDR3 consists of 15 residues. The V and J ends lost 6 bases and 3 bases, in that order; junction bases with no gene match: 5. Germline assignment: CDR1 MDHEN and CDR2 SYDVKM. The full variable domain, rest sourced from reference TRBV28 and TRBJ2-5, is DVKVTQSSRYLVKRTGEKVFLECVQDMDHENMFWYRQDPGLGLRLIYFSYDVKMKEKGDIPEGYSVSREKKERFSLILESASTNQTSMYLCASSRGQGAEETQYFGPGTRLLVL.